These 19 T cell receptor beta chains originate from one sample sequenced in a study of blood T cell repertoires in COVID-19. The protocol was immunoSEQ multiplex PCR, while the TCRdb copy is restricted to in-frame clones and leaves out a portion. Seen here are 380,000 or so clones, approximately 77% observed once, and the top ten hold more than 0.95%. Sequenced: peripheral blood. These receptor sequences come from a human donor with acute or convalescent COVID-19. The donor label of this sample is uncertain.

The J gene is TRBJ2-2, the V gene TRBV14, with TRBD2 as a possible D gene (6 bases). V lost 1 base to trimming and J lost 9 bases, with 15 bases between them. Looked up from germline, CDR1 is SGHDN and CDR2 is FVKESK. The CDR3 runs 15 residues. The DNA for the CDR3 is TGTGCCAGCAGCCAAGCGCGGGGCCAAGTCCGGGAGCTGTTTTTT. Translated: CASSQARGQVRELFF.

The chain has TRBV7-2 and TRBJ2-1, with 7 nucleotides matching TRBD1. There are 13 residues in the CDR3. J was trimmed by 7 bases and V by 1 base; bases with no gene match: 1. The V gene's germline CDR1 is SGHTA and CDR2 FQGNSA. CDR3 nucleotides: TGTGCCAGCAGCTTAGACAGGGGAAATGAGCAGTTCTTC. It translates to CASSLDRGNEQFF. Drawing the rest from reference TRBV7-2 and TRBJ2-1, the complete variable domain is GAGVSQSPSNKVTEKGKDVELRCDPISGHTALYWYRQSLGQGLEFLIYFQGNSAPDKSGLPSDRFSAERTGGSVSTLTIQRTQQEDSAVYLCASSLDRGNEQFFGPGTRLTVL.

This clone was counted a few times. The chain has TRBV10-3 and TRBJ1-1, with TRBD1 matching over 7 bases. The CDR3 is 12 amino acids. From germline, CDR1 is ENHRY and CDR2 SYGVKD. V was pared by 4 bases and J by 4 bases, with 0 bases of the junction left unmatched. CDR3 sequence (DNA): TGTGCCATCAGTGGGACAGGCACTGAAGCTTTCTTT. Amino acid sequence: CAISGTGTEAFF.

This chain uses TRBV19 with TRBJ1-2; 8 bases map to TRBD1. From germline, CDR1 is LNHDA and CDR2 SQIVND (reference sequence). V lost 6 bases, J lost 4 bases, and 7 bases stayed unmatched. The CDR3 sequence is 14 residues long. CDR3 amino acids: CASRVTGVFYGYTF. CDR3 DNA sequence: TGTGCCAGTAGGGTGACAGGGGTCTTCTATGGCTACACCTTC.

The V and J genes are TRBV29-1 and TRBJ2-5, with TRBD2 matching 9 bases. The ends lost 6 bases at V and 4 bases at J; junction bases unmatched: 15. The CDR3 length is 16 residues. CDR1 is SQVTM, CDR2 ANQGSEA, per germline. In DNA, the CDR3 is TGCAGCGTGGGGGGACTAGCAGTTCTGGGTGCAGAGACCCAGTACTTC. It is translated as CSVGGLAVLGAETQYF.

The chain uses TRBV11-2 and TRBJ2-5; no clear D gene. The CDR3 is 12 amino acids. The germline V gene encodes CDR1 SGHAT and CDR2 FQNNGV. The germline V and J ends were trimmed by 6 bases and 5 bases, with 10 bases remaining between them. The CDR3 loop reads CASSAVRETQYF. CDR3 sequence (DNA): TGTGCCAGCAGTGCCGTCCGGGAGACCCAGTACTTC.

This clone was detected only once. The genes are TRBV28 and TRBJ1-4, with TRBD1 matching over 12 bases. Germline-derived CDR1 and CDR2 are MDHEN and SYDVKM. CDR3 length: 15 amino acids. Trimming removed 3 bases from V and 7 bases from J; junction bases left unmatched: 3. CDR3 DNA sequence: TGTGCCAGCAGTTTTGGGACAGGGGGCCCTGAAAAACTGTTTTTT. Translating it yields CASSFGTGGPEKLFF.

The CDR3, as DNA: TGTGCCAGCAGTTTGCACCCGGGACAGGGGGGCAATGAGCAGTTCTTC. Protein sequence: CASSLHPGQGGNEQFF. The chain links TRBV6-5 to TRBJ2-1, with 11 bases that match TRBD1. Germline CDR1 is MNHEY and CDR2 is SVGAGI. CDR3 length equals 16 residues. J was trimmed by 6 bases and V by 4 bases; bases with no gene match: 8.

The chain uses TRBV20-1 and TRBJ2-1; D is unresolved. The length of the CDR3 is 11 residues. The germline V gene encodes CDR1 DFQATT and CDR2 SNEGSKA (reference sequence). Trimming took 3 bases from V and 5 from J, leaving 5 bases between them. CDR3 sequence (DNA): TGCAGTGCTAGCGAGGACAATGAGCAGTTCTTC. Translating gives CSASEDNEQFF.

To note about this clone: This sample includes further DNA sequences coding for the same CDR3. CDR3 sequence (DNA): TGTGCCAGCAGCTTAACGGGGACAGGGGCCTACGAGCAGTACTTC. The encoded protein is CASSLTGTGAYEQYF. The genes are TRBV7-9 and TRBJ2-7; 10 bases align to TRBD1. Per germline, CDR1 SEHNR and CDR2 FQNEAQ (reference sequence). J gave up 2 bases and V 2 bases, and 3 bases lay outside the gene matches. The CDR3 runs to 15 residues.

J is TRBJ2-5 and V is TRBV5-1; the match to TRBD2 covers 14 bases. Trimming at V came to 4 bases and at J to 6 bases, leaving 11 bases not matched to a gene. The germline gives CDR1 SGHRS, CDR2 YFSETQ. The CDR3 is made up of 17 amino acids. CDR3 nucleotide sequence: TGCGCCAGCAGCCCGAGACTAGCGGGAGGGCCTATGAAGACCCAGTACTTC. It yields the protein CASSPRLAGGPMKTQYF.

This clone has more than one count but fewer than ten. The rearrangement links TRBV6-6 to TRBJ1-2; D possibly corresponds to TRBD1 (6 bases). The CDR3 totals 18 residues. Germline V gene lookup returns CDR1 MNHNY and CDR2 SVGAGI (reference sequence). V was trimmed by 5 bases and J by 0 bases, leaving 22 bases between them. Here the CDR3 DNA reads TGTGCCAGCAGTCCCACCACTAGGGGGTTCCTCACTAACTATGGCTACACCTTC. As protein: CASSPTTRGFLTNYGYTF.

The chain recombines TRBV2 with TRBJ2-3, with TRBD2 matching over 7 bases. Germline V gives CDR1 SNHLY, CDR2 FYNNEI. The CDR3 totals 14 residues. Trimming cost V 8 bases and J 3 bases; bases outside gene matches: 8. The CDR3 loop is CASGGGGTTDTQYF. In DNA, the CDR3 is TGTGCCAGCGGCGGGGGTGGCACGACAGATACGCAGTATTTT.

The chain carries TRBV24-1 and TRBJ1-1; D gene uncertain. Between the trimmed V and J ends, which lost 7 bases and 2 bases, there was a span of 16 bases. This CDR3 comprises 15 residues. Germline V gene lookup returns CDR1 KGHDR and CDR2 SFDVKD. CDR3 sequence: CATSGRTGGNTEAFF. The CDR3 DNA is TGTGCCACCAGCGGAAGGACGGGAGGTAACACTGAAGCTTTCTTT.

The table lists this clone with a few counts. The gene calls are TRBV28 and TRBJ2-1; perhaps TRBD2 as D (6 bases). Germline V lookup: CDR1 MDHEN, CDR2 SYDVKM. The CDR3 runs 15 residues. Trimming removed 2 bases at V and 4 bases at J, with 12 bases between. In DNA, the CDR3 is TGTGCCAGCAGTTTAGGGCTTAGCGGATACAATGAGCAGTTCTTC. Translating it yields CASSLGLSGYNEQFF.

The gene calls are TRBV5-1 and TRBJ1-1, with TRBD1 as a possible D gene (6 bases). There are 13 residues in the CDR3. Germline assignment: CDR1 SGHRS and CDR2 YFSETQ. V dropped 6 bases and J dropped 3 bases, with 12 bases sitting between them. The DNA of the CDR3 is TGCGCCAGCACCTTTTCAGGGGACACTGAAGCTTTCTTT. Translated: CASTFSGDTEAFF.

V usage is TRBV5-1 and J usage is TRBJ1-6; 9 nucleotides match TRBD1. Germline lookup yields CDR1 SGHRS and CDR2 YFSETQ. The V gene end was trimmed by 6 bases and the J gene end by 11 bases; junction bases not matched to a gene: 6. This CDR3 is 13 amino acids long. The CDR3 here is CASKRTGEAPLHF. Here the CDR3 DNA reads TGCGCCAGCAAAAGGACAGGGGAAGCACCCCTCCACTTT.

This clone showed up just a few times. The chain has TRBV25-1 and TRBJ2-1; no clear D gene. There are 14 residues in the CDR3. CDR1 and CDR2 (germline): MGHDK, SYGVNS. The germline V and J ends were trimmed by 3 bases and 8 bases, with 14 bases remaining between them. This CDR3 is CASSEQRPPYEQFF. The CDR3 DNA reads TGTGCCAGCAGTGAGCAGCGTCCCCCGTATGAGCAGTTCTTC.

This clone is a singleton in its sample. The chain joins TRBV6-1 to TRBJ2-5; 9 bases align to TRBD1. The CDR3 sequence is 15 residues long. Per the germline V gene, CDR1 is MNHNS and CDR2 is SASEGT. Germline trimming cut 0 bases from V and 5 bases from J; bases unmatched to any gene: 4. CDR3 loop: CASSEALGTGETQYF. CDR3 sequence (DNA): TGTGCCAGCAGTGAAGCGCTTGGGACAGGGGAGACCCAGTACTTC.